This T cell receptor beta chain was sequenced for a study of blood T cells in healthy people across ages. This clonotype was detected only a few times. Using a J-beta primer mix together with a sample-barcoded 5' primer, a second PCR was run for about 7 to 12 cycles. TCRdb re-derived calls from the 5' RACE reads in MiXCR, one entry per CDR3 protein. The data hold some 710,000 distinct CDR3 sequences, with about 46% observed a single time. This sequence originates from a man older than 75 in good health. The sequenced sample consisted of blood.

CDR3 loop: CASSSATTPYEQYF. The CDR3 coding sequence is TGTGCCAGCAGTTCGGCGACGACTCCCTACGAGCAGTACTTC. The chain combines TRBV28 with TRBJ2-7; D is ambiguous. V lost 4 bases and J lost 2, with 12 bases in between. The CDR3 contains 14 residues. Germline CDR1 reads MDHEN; CDR2 reads SYDVKM.